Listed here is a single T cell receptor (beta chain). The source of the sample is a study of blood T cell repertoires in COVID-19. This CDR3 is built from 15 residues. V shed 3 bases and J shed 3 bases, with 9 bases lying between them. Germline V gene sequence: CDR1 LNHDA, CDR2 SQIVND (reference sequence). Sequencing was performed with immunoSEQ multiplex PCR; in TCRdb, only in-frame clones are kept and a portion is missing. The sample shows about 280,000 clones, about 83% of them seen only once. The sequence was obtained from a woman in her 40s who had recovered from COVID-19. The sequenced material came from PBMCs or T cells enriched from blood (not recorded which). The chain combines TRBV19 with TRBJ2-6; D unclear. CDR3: CASSMSRVGANVLTF. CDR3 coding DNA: TGTGCCAGTAGTATGAGTCGGGTTGGGGCCAACGTCCTGACTTTC. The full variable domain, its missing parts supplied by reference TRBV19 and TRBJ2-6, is DGGITQSPKYLFRKEGQNVTLSCEQNLNHDAMYWYRQDPGQGLRLIYYSQIVNDFQKGDIAEGYSVSREKKESFPLTVTSAQKNPTAFYLCASSMSRVGANVLTFGAGSRLTVL.